What follows are 13 T cell receptor beta chains derived from one specimen sequenced in a study of blood T cell repertoires in COVID-19. Sequenced by immunoSEQ multiplex PCR; TCRdb stores in-frame clones only, minus some. Counted here are 150,000 to 200,000 clones, approximately 81% occurring once; the ten biggest clones make up around a sixth. The sequenced material came from peripheral blood. Receptor source: a person between 65 and 79 years old with COVID-19, enrolled during active disease.

The genes are TRBV7-8 and TRBJ1-4; 8 bases are shared with TRBD1. Germline V gene sequence: CDR1 SGHVS, CDR2 FQNEAQ. CDR3 size: 17 residues. After removal of 5 bases from V and 8 bases from J, the junction contained 16 bases not matched to a gene. CDR3 sequence reads: CASSTQFRGRVGEKLFF. DNA for the CDR3: TGTGCCAGCAGCACACAATTCAGGGGGCGGGTGGGAGAAAAACTGTTTTTT.

The chain links TRBV3-1 (or the pseudogene TRBV3-2) to TRBJ1-2; unclear D gene. Germline values: CDR1 LGHDT, CDR2 YNNKEL (reference sequence). The CDR3 is 15 residues long. Trimming removed 3 bases from V and 4 bases from J, with 15 bases in between. The CDR3 sequence is CASSQSRSVVYGYTF. Written as DNA, the CDR3 is TGTGCCAGCAGCCAGAGCAGGTCGGTCGTCTATGGCTACACCTTC.

The J gene is TRBJ2-1, the V gene TRBV7-9; 10 nucleotides line up with TRBD2. V shed 5 bases and J 10 bases; nucleotides not matched to a gene: 11. The germline CDR1 and CDR2 sequences are SEHNR and FQNEAQ (reference sequence). The CDR3 is made up of 15 amino acids. CDR3: CASSVASGSLDEQFF. CDR3 bases: TGTGCCAGCAGCGTTGCTAGCGGGAGCTTAGACGAGCAGTTCTTC.

This chain uses TRBV30 with TRBJ2-1; perhaps TRBD1 as D (6 bases). Trimming shortened V by 5 bases and J by 6 bases, and 17 bases separated the two germline ends. The CDR3 runs to 14 residues. Germline CDR1 GTSNPN, CDR2 SVGIG (reference sequence). The CDR3 nucleotides are TGTGCCTGGGCGACAGGAGGAGGTGGCAATGAGCAGTTCTTC. This gives the protein CAWATGGGGNEQFF.

The rearrangement uses TRBV18 and TRBJ2-7, with TRBD2 matching 10 bases. There are 15 residues in the CDR3. The ends lost 2 bases at V and 6 bases at J; junction bases unmatched: 7. Per germline, CDR1 KGHSH and CDR2 LQKENI. This chain's CDR3 is CASSPIAGGSGEQYF. The CDR3 coding sequence is TGTGCCAGCTCACCAATAGCGGGGGGCTCGGGCGAGCAGTACTTC.

The rearrangement uses TRBV5-1 and TRBJ2-3, with TRBD2 identical over 7 bases. Trimming at V came to 0 bases and at J to 5 bases, leaving 9 bases not matched to a gene. There are 16 residues in the CDR3. Per germline, CDR1 SGHRS and CDR2 YFSETQ. As DNA, the CDR3 is TGCGCCAGCAGCTTGGCCATTAGCGGGTCTTTAGATACGCAGTATTTT. Its translation is CASSLAISGSLDTQYF.

The chain couples TRBV19 to TRBJ1-1, with 8 bases that match TRBD1. The germline gives CDR1 LNHDA, CDR2 SQIVND (reference sequence). The CDR3 is made up of 16 amino acids. The ends lost 0 bases at V and 10 bases at J; junction bases unmatched: 13. The CDR3 sequence: CASSIDTGTGGIGAFF. The CDR3 DNA sequence: TGTGCCAGTAGTATAGACACCGGGACAGGAGGCATCGGAGCTTTCTTT.

The V and J genes are TRBV29-1 and TRBJ2-1; TRBD1 matches at 11 bases. V dropped 6 bases and J dropped 8; count of bases not matched to a gene: 9. The germline V gene encodes CDR1 SQVTM and CDR2 ANQGSEA. The CDR3 runs to 14 residues. DNA for the CDR3: TGCAGCGTGAGAAGGGGACAGGGGGAGTATGAGCAGTTCTTC. Translation gives CSVRRGQGEYEQFF.

This chain links TRBV6-2 or TRBV6-3 with TRBJ2-1, with TRBD2 matching 11 bases. Per germline, CDR1 MNHEY and CDR2 SVGEGT. Trimming at V came to 2 bases and at J to 6 bases, leaving 6 bases not matched to a gene. CDR3 size: 16 residues. The CDR3 DNA sequence: TGTGCCAGCAGTTACGATCCCGGACTAGCGGGCAATGAGCAGTTCTTC. It encodes CASSYDPGLAGNEQFF.

The gene calls are TRBV15 and TRBJ1-5; D is unresolved. CDR3 length equals 12 residues. The V end was cut by 0 bases, the J end by 7 bases, with 4 bases between. Germline CDR1 is LNHNV and CDR2 is YYDKDF (reference sequence). The CDR3 DNA reads as TGTGCCACCAGCAGAGATCAACAGCCCCAGCATTTT. Protein: CATSRDQQPQHF.

V gene TRBV19 combines with J gene TRBJ1-2, with 8 bases aligning to TRBD1. Germline CDR1 is LNHDA and CDR2 is SQIVND (reference sequence). The CDR3 has 14 amino acids. The V gene end was trimmed by 2 bases and the J gene end by 7 bases; junction bases not matched to a gene: 6. The CDR3: CASSIWGTGIGYTF. CDR3 DNA sequence: TGTGCCAGTAGTATATGGGGGACAGGAATTGGCTACACCTTC.

Note on this clone: One junction end disagrees with the germline gene, perhaps due to a read error. V and J are TRBV5-6 and TRBJ2-5, with 7 bases identical to TRBD1. Germline V CDR1 and CDR2: SGHDT, YYEEEE. CDR3 size: 12 residues. The CDR3 region is CASSLGGQLIHF. The CDR3 DNA follows: TGTGCCAGCAGCTTGGGGGGACAGCTAATTCACTTC.

The chain links TRBV3-1 (or the pseudogene TRBV3-2) to TRBJ1-2; D is undetermined. Trimming stripped 0 bases from V and 6 bases from J, with 14 bases between. Germline values: CDR1 LGHDT, CDR2 YNNKEL (reference sequence). The CDR3 is 15 amino acids. The CDR3 DNA sequence: TGTGCCAGCAGCCAAGATACGCGGGAAAGGGATGGCTACACCTTC. Translation: CASSQDTRERDGYTF.